The 18 T cell receptor beta chains reported below all come from one sample, sequenced in a study of T cell responses to AZD1222 COVID-19 vaccine. Here immunoSEQ multiplex PCR was the method, and the copy in TCRdb shows in-frame clones only, minus some. The sample lists 120,000 or so clones, 75% to 90% occurring once. The sample consisted of peripheral blood, taken on day 0 of AZD1222 vaccination. These receptors were taken from an adult in good health.

A single count supports this clone. Mismatch with germline at one junction end may stem from a read error. The CDR3 DNA reads as TGTGCCAGCAGTAGGGGACAGGGCCCGACTGAAGCTTTCTTT. Translating it yields CASSRGQGPTEAFF. V usage is TRBV19 and J usage is TRBJ1-1; the match to TRBD1 covers 9 bases. CDR1 is LNHDA and CDR2 is SQIVND in the germline V gene (reference sequence). CDR3 length: 14 amino acids.

This clone was recorded once. This chain links TRBV18 with TRBJ1-4, with 11 bases lining up with TRBD1. V lost 8 bases, J lost 8 bases, and 7 bases stayed unmatched. CDR1 KGHSH and CDR2 LQKENI come from the germline V gene. The CDR3 runs 14 residues. The CDR3, as DNA: TGTGCCAGCGACGCCGGGACAGGGGGGGAAAAACTGTTTTTT. Residues: CASDAGTGGEKLFF.

The chain couples TRBV4-2 to TRBJ1-1, with TRBD1 matching over 7 bases. The CDR3 extends over 15 amino acids. Per the germline V gene, CDR1 is LGHNA and CDR2 is YNFKEQ. Trimming removed 5 bases from V and 1 base from J; junction bases left unmatched: 7. The CDR3 sequence is CASSTGTGANTEAFF. CDR3 DNA: TGTGCCAGCAGCACAGGCACAGGGGCGAACACTGAAGCTTTCTTT.

As concerns this clone: The sample has other DNA sequences that encode this CDR3 too. The chain employs TRBV27 and TRBJ1-5; 7 bases are a match to TRBD1. Germline CDR1 MNHEY, CDR2 SMNVEV (reference sequence). J was trimmed by 6 bases and V by 4 bases; bases with no gene match: 0. This CDR3 comprises 12 residues. The CDR3 region has the DNA TGTGCCAGCAGTTCAGGGGGTCAGCCCCAGCATTTT. Translating it yields CASSSGGQPQHF.

The chain links TRBV29-1 to TRBJ1-1, with D unresolved. This CDR3 is 14 amino acids long. Germline values: CDR1 SQVTM, CDR2 ANQGSEA. The V end was cut by 3 bases, the J end by 1 base, with 12 bases between. In nucleotides, the CDR3 is TGCAGCGTTGAGGCAGGAGGTACGAACACTGAAGCTTTCTTT. Protein product: CSVEAGGTNTEAFF.

This rearrangement joins TRBV7-2 to TRBJ2-3; tentatively, D is TRBD1 or TRBD2 (5 bases each). V shed 5 bases and J shed 4 bases, with 22 bases lying between them. The CDR3 extends over 17 amino acids. Germline CDR1 is SGHTA and CDR2 is FQGNSA. The CDR3, as DNA: TGTGCCAGCAGCAAGCCTTCCGGGACGGTGGGGGCAGATACGCAGTATTTT. Protein: CASSKPSGTVGADTQYF. Supplemented by reference TRBV7-2 and TRBJ2-3, the full variable domain reads GAGVSQSPSNKVTEKGKDVELRCDPISGHTALYWYRQSLGQGLEFLIYFQGNSAPDKSGLPSDRFSAERTGGSVSTLTIQRTQQEDSAVYLCASSKPSGTVGADTQYFGPGTRLTVL.

V is TRBV7-2 and J is TRBJ2-1, with a possible D match to TRBD1 (6 bases). The germline CDR1 and CDR2 sequences are SGHTA and FQGNSA. V was clipped by 5 bases and J by 4 bases, with 27 bases between them. This CDR3 spans 19 amino acids. In DNA form, the CDR3 reads TGTGCCAGCAGCAGAGGGGCCCTCTTTAGAGGGGGAGCTTACAATGAGCAGTTCTTC. This sequence encodes CASSRGALFRGGAYNEQFF.

The chain couples TRBV30 to TRBJ2-5; 7 nucleotides agree with TRBD1. CDR1 and CDR2 from the germline V gene are GTSNPN and SVGIG (reference sequence). The CDR3 is 12 amino acids. Trimming removed 5 bases from V and 5 bases from J; junction bases left unmatched: 5. CDR3 sequence: CAWETGSETQYF. CDR3 coding DNA: TGTGCCTGGGAGACAGGGTCGGAGACCCAGTACTTC.

The chain links TRBV10-3 to TRBJ2-1; D is ambiguous. This CDR3 is built from 14 residues. The V gene lost 6 bases and the J gene lost 5 bases, with 14 bases spanning the gap. Germline V gene lookup returns CDR1 ENHRY and CDR2 SYGVKD. The CDR3 loop reads CAISGRTANNEQFF. The CDR3 nucleotides are TGTGCCATCAGCGGTAGGACGGCAAACAATGAGCAGTTCTTC.

V gene TRBV4-2 combines with J gene TRBJ2-3, with TRBD2 as a possible D gene (6 bases). Germline assignment: CDR1 LGHNA and CDR2 YNFKEQ. The V and J ends lost 1 base and 2 bases respectively, with 16 bases between them. The CDR3 covers 17 residues. The CDR3 here is CASSQGHGDFVTDTQYF. The CDR3, as DNA: TGTGCCAGCAGCCAAGGTCATGGGGACTTTGTCACAGATACGCAGTATTTT.

This clone was seen once. The rearrangement uses TRBV7-3 and TRBJ2-3, with 9 bases lining up with TRBD2. This CDR3 is 15 amino acids long. The V segment lost 2 bases and the J segment 6 bases; nucleotides outside the gene matches: 6. Germline V gene lookup returns CDR1 SGHTA and CDR2 FQGTGA. As DNA, the CDR3 is TGTGCCAGCAGCTTAGCGGGAGGGGGCGTGGATACGCAGTATTTT. It is translated as CASSLAGGGVDTQYF.

The chain employs TRBV19 and TRBJ2-7; 9 nucleotides agree with TRBD1. This CDR3 spans 15 amino acids. The germline gives CDR1 LNHDA, CDR2 SQIVND (reference sequence). V shed 6 bases, J shed 2 bases, and the junction held 8 bases outside the gene matches. The CDR3 reads CASRQGQGFTYEQYF. In nucleotides, the CDR3 is TGTGCCAGTAGACAGGGACAGGGATTCACCTACGAGCAGTACTTC.

This chain joins TRBV11-1 and TRBJ2-1, with TRBD2 matching 10 bases. V was clipped by 3 bases and J by 9 bases; unmatched bases: 5. CDR3 length: 14 amino acids. Germline CDR1 is SGHAT and CDR2 is FQDESV (reference sequence). CDR3 coding DNA: TGTGCCAGCAGCTTCCTAGCGGGAGAAAGTGAGCAGTTCTTC. Translated: CASSFLAGESEQFF.

The chain links TRBV7-2 to TRBJ2-1; possibly TRBD2 for D (5 bases). Germline loops: CDR1 SGHTA, CDR2 FQGNSA. The V end lost 5 bases, the J end lost 10 bases, and 12 bases lay between the germline ends. This CDR3 is built from 12 residues. The CDR3 here is CASSQERQEQFF. For the CDR3, the DNA is TGTGCCAGCAGCCAGGAGCGGCAGGAGCAGTTCTTC. The full variable domain, rest sourced from reference TRBV7-2 and TRBJ2-1, is GAGVSQSPSNKVTEKGKDVELRCDPISGHTALYWYRQSLGQGLEFLIYFQGNSAPDKSGLPSDRFSAERTGGSVSTLTIQRTQQEDSAVYLCASSQERQEQFFGPGTRLTVL.

The chain carries TRBV4-3 and TRBJ1-4; 9 bases are a match to TRBD1. Per the germline V gene, CDR1 is LGHNA and CDR2 is YSLEER. CDR3 length equals 17 residues. J lost 7 bases, V lost 4 bases, and 13 bases had no gene match. The CDR3 loop is CASSPTPWGQGGEKLFF. CDR3 in DNA: TGCGCCAGCAGCCCCACACCCTGGGGACAGGGAGGTGAAAAACTGTTTTTT.

This chain joins TRBV4-1 and TRBJ2-2; 9 nucleotides agree with TRBD1. Germline V gene lookup returns CDR1 MGHRA and CDR2 YSYEKL. The V and J ends lost 3 bases and 9 bases, in that order; junction bases with no gene match: 8. The CDR3 runs 15 residues. CDR3 coding DNA: TGCGCCAGCAGCCATAGGACAGGGGAGTTCCGGGAGCTGTTTTTT. Translated, it gives CASSHRTGEFRELFF.

This clone was observed a few times. This rearrangement joins TRBV11-3 to TRBJ2-2; D possibly corresponds to TRBD1 (6 bases). Trimming shortened V by 5 bases and J by 3 bases, and 10 bases separated the two germline ends. In germline, CDR1 is SGHNT, CDR2 YENEEA. This CDR3 region has 14 residues. CDR3 coding DNA: TGTGCCAGCAGCCAAAACAGGGACACCGGGGAGCTGTTTTTT. Its translation: CASSQNRDTGELFF.

This chain connects TRBV6-6 to TRBJ1-4; 11 bases line up with TRBD1. V shed 2 bases, J shed 7 bases, and the junction held 3 bases outside the gene matches. Germline CDR1 MNHNY, CDR2 SVGAGI (reference sequence). There are 15 residues in the CDR3. The CDR3 nucleotides are TGTGCCAGCAGTTACCGTGGACAGGGGGCTGAAAAACTGTTTTTT. Its translation: CASSYRGQGAEKLFF.